Shown below are 14 T cell receptor beta chains from a single sample sequenced in a study of T cells after yellow fever vaccination (dated by TCRdb to about 2019). The receptor library was made with 5' RACE. The data were produced on an Illumina NovaSeq 6000. TCRdb redid the processing of the public reads, applying fastp at Q25 and MiXCR, and retained in-frame beta chains. For every CDR3 protein sequence, its rows merge into one entry that carries the most common genes and DNA. A total of a few hundred thousand distinct CDR3 sequences appear in this sample, roughly 3.5% of them only once. Clones ranked in the top ten supply 20% to 25% of the sample. The sample's treatment or condition label, in plain terms: live attenuated yellow fever vaccine strain. Sequencing was performed on PBMCs, taken on the day of the yellow fever booster vaccination. The receptors here all came from a man aged 18-30 years who received the YFV17D yellow fever vaccine.

This clonotype showed up just a few times. A clone one base away is much larger, so this may be a read error. The genes are TRBV5-4 and TRBJ1-6; D unresolved. Looked up from germline, CDR1 is SGHNT and CDR2 is YYREEE (reference sequence). CDR3 length: 15 residues. The CDR3 bases are TGTGCCAGCAGCCCCGGGTTGGAACACGGTTTTTCCCTCCCCTTT. Amino acids: CASSPGLEHGFSLPF. The entire variable domain, with the rest obtained from reference TRBV5-4 and TRBJ1-6, is as follows: ETGVTQSPTHLIKTRGQQVTLRCSSQSGHNTVSWYQQALGQGPQFIFQYYREEENGRGNFPPRFSGLQFPNYSSELNVNALELDDSALYLCASSPGLEHGFSLPFGNGTRLTVT.

Ten or more counts support this clonotype. The rearrangement links TRBV4-3 to TRBJ2-5; D might be TRBD2 (6 bases). The germline CDR1 and CDR2 sequences are LGHNA and YSLEER. The CDR3 length is 13 residues. V lost 1 base, J lost 5 bases, and 8 bases lay in between. CDR3 loop: CASSQGLEETQYF. CDR3 nucleotide sequence: TGCGCCAGCAGCCAAGGACTAGAGGAGACCCAGTACTTC.

This clonotype was picked up many times. J is TRBJ2-1 and V is TRBV20-1; TRBD2 matches at 7 bases. Trimming cost V 1 base and J 5 bases; bases outside gene matches: 5. Germline CDR1 reads DFQATT; CDR2 reads SNEGSKA (reference sequence). This CDR3 has 14 amino acids. The CDR3 nucleotides read TGCAGTGCTAGAGTGGCTAGCGGCAACAATGAGCAGTTCTTC. This encodes CSARVASGNNEQFF.

V is TRBV12-3 or TRBV12-4 and J is TRBJ1-3; possible D gene TRBD1, 5 bases. V lost 0 bases to trimming and J lost 0 bases, with 9 bases between them. CDR3 size: 16 residues. CDR3: CASSLAAGFSGNTIYF. The CDR3 coding sequence is TGTGCCAGCAGTTTAGCGGCAGGGTTCTCTGGAAACACCATATATTTT.

The table lists this clonotype with many counts. V is TRBV6-2 or TRBV6-3 and J is TRBJ2-3, with 14 positions matching TRBD2. Germline CDR1 MNHEY, CDR2 SVGEGT. The CDR3 covers 21 residues. V was pared by 0 bases and J by 2 bases, with 13 bases of the junction left unmatched. The CDR3: CASSYSTQGLAGGFTTDTQYF. The CDR3 region has the DNA TGTGCCAGCAGTTACTCCACCCAAGGACTAGCGGGGGGATTCACCACAGATACGCAGTATTTT.

This clonotype was recorded at least ten times. The rearrangement uses TRBV7-8 and TRBJ2-5; 9 nucleotides align to TRBD2. CDR1 and CDR2 (germline): SGHVS, FQNEAQ. J was trimmed by 5 bases and V by 8 bases; bases with no gene match: 9. The CDR3 contains 14 residues. The CDR3 DNA reads as TGTGCCAGCGGTCCCGGGACTAGCTGGGAGACCCAGTACTTC. Amino acid sequence: CASGPGTSWETQYF.

The gene calls are TRBV6-6 and TRBJ2-5, with 9 bases lining up with TRBD2. The trim removed 7 bases at V and 2 bases at J, leaving 8 bases unmatched. Germline V CDR1 and CDR2: MNHNY, SVGAGI (reference sequence). The CDR3 extends over 15 amino acids. CDR3: CASTRGGAGQETQYF. In nucleotides, the CDR3 is TGTGCCAGCACACGCGGGGGGGCGGGTCAAGAGACCCAGTACTTC.

The chain joins TRBV4-3 to TRBJ2-7; 9 nucleotides match TRBD2. The length of the CDR3 is 15 residues. CDR1 and CDR2 from the germline V gene are LGHNA and YSLEER. V lost 4 bases and J lost 5; bases outside the gene matches: 9. CDR3 DNA sequence: TGCGCCAGCAGCCCCGCCCCCGGCGGGGGGGACGAGCAGTACTTC. Translated: CASSPAPGGGDEQYF.

This clonotype appeared many times. The genes are TRBV5-1 and TRBJ2-7; 10 bases are a match to TRBD2. The CDR3 consists of 15 residues. With V trimmed by 5 bases and J by 2 bases, 7 bases remained unmatched. The germline V gene has CDR1 SGHRS and CDR2 YFSETQ. CDR3 sequence reads: CASRYRLAGPYEQYF. The CDR3 DNA reads TGCGCCAGCAGGTACCGACTAGCGGGTCCCTACGAGCAGTACTTC.

This rearrangement joins TRBV30 to TRBJ2-5; 7 positions match TRBD2. Looked up from germline, CDR1 is GTSNPN and CDR2 is SVGIG (reference sequence). Trimming took 3 bases from V and 13 from J; bases not matched to a gene: 14. The CDR3 sequence is 13 residues long. CDR3 nucleotide sequence: TGTGCCTGGAGCTTCTTAGCGGGCGGTCCTGGGTACTTC. Protein: CAWSFLAGGPGYF. Full variable domain (outside the CDR3, taken from reference TRBV30 and TRBJ2-5): SQTIHQWPATLVQPVGSPLSLECTVEGTSNPNLYWYRQAAGRGLQLLFYSVGIGQISSEVPQNLSASRPQDRQFILSSKKLLLSDSGFYLCAWSFLAGGPGYFGPGTRLLVL.

This clonotype was seen repeatedly, ten times or more. V is TRBV11-2 and J is TRBJ1-2; unclear D gene. Germline V gene lookup returns CDR1 SGHAT and CDR2 FQNNGV. V lost 3 bases to trimming and J lost 6 bases, with 5 bases between them. The CDR3 spans 11 residues. CDR3 sequence: CASSFRDGYTF. In DNA form, the CDR3 reads TGTGCCAGCAGCTTTCGGGATGGCTACACCTTC. Looking up the rest from reference TRBV11-2 and TRBJ1-2 gives the full variable domain: EAGVAQSPRYKIIEKRQSVAFWCNPISGHATLYWYQQILGQGPKLLIQFQNNGVVDDSQLPKDRFSAERLKGVDSTLKIQPAKLEDSAVYLCASSFRDGYTFGSGTRLTVV.

This clonotype was detected many times. V is TRBV20-1 and J is TRBJ2-7; D possibly corresponds to TRBD1 (6 bases). The germline gives CDR1 DFQATT, CDR2 SNEGSKA (reference sequence). The germline V and J ends were trimmed by 4 bases and 4 bases, with 20 bases remaining between them. The length of the CDR3 is 15 residues. The CDR3 protein is CSATAGTSNHYEQYV. In DNA form, the CDR3 reads TGCAGTGCTACCGCCGGGACATCGAACCATTACGAGCAGTACGTC.

This clonotype has only a few counts. The gene calls are TRBV12-3 or TRBV12-4 and TRBJ1-6; TRBD1 matches at 8 bases. With 8 bases clipped from V and 5 bases from J, the junction kept 5 bases outside the gene matches. This CDR3 has 14 amino acids. CDR3 sequence: CASLRQGNNSPLHF. CDR3 in DNA: TGTGCCAGCCTCCGACAGGGGAATAATTCACCCCTCCACTTT.

This clonotype came up a few times. J is TRBJ2-7 and V is TRBV14; unclear D gene. The germline V and J ends were trimmed by 7 bases and 3 bases, with 22 bases remaining between them. CDR1 SGHDN and CDR2 FVKESK come from the germline V gene. The CDR3 loop spans 16 amino acids. CDR3 nucleotides: TGTGCCAGCACCCCAAGGGAAACAGAGATCAACTACGAGCAGTACGTC. Translated: CASTPRETEINYEQYV.